The next 5 T cell receptor beta chains were all read from a single sample in a study of blood T cells in healthy people across ages (dated by TCRdb to the mid-2010s). Library prep was done by 5' RACE. TCRdb records Illumina HiSeq 2500 as the sequencer. A second PCR of roughly 7 to 12 cycles was performed with a sample-barcoded 5' primer and a J-beta primer mix. The public reads were quality trimmed at Q25 with fastp and then assembled into clones with MiXCR by TCRdb, keeping productive beta chains. Rows matching on CDR3 protein sequence are summarized as one entry with the most common DNA and genes. A total of roughly 1,800,000 distinct CDR3 sequences appear in this sample, less than 50% of them only once. Approximately 2.1% of the sample belongs to the ten largest clones. The sequencing sample was made of blood. Receptor source: a woman aged 40 to 49 in good health.

This clonotype was recorded a few times. This chain uses TRBV11-2 with TRBJ2-7; 9 nucleotides agree with TRBD1. Germline values: CDR1 SGHAT, CDR2 FQNNGV. There are 15 residues in the CDR3. With 5 bases clipped from V and 2 bases from J, the junction kept 7 bases outside the gene matches. The CDR3, as DNA: TGTGCCAGCAGCCCGGGGACAGGGTTGGCCTACGAGCAGTACTTC. Amino acid sequence: CASSPGTGLAYEQYF.

This clonotype was picked up a small number of times. The chain joins TRBV2 to TRBJ2-5; D ambiguous. Germline-derived CDR1 and CDR2 are SNHLY and FYNNEI. Trimming pared 6 bases from V and 2 bases from J, leaving 13 bases between. The CDR3 length is 14 residues. The CDR3 loop is CASRAGMVQETQYF. The CDR3 region has the DNA TGTGCCAGCAGAGCAGGCATGGTTCAAGAGACCCAGTACTTC. Full variable domain (rest looked up from reference TRBV2 and TRBJ2-5): EPEVTQTPSHQVTQMGQEVILRCVPISNHLYFYWYRQILGQKVEFLVSFYNNEISEKSEIFDDQFSVERPDGSNFTLKIRSTKLEDSAMYFCASRAGMVQETQYFGPGTRLLVL.

Worth noting for this clonotype: One junction end does not reproduce the germline sequence, and a read error may be involved. The rearrangement links TRBV5-1 to TRBJ1-4; no clear D gene. The CDR3 spans 15 residues. Per germline, CDR1 SGHRS and CDR2 YFSETQ. The CDR3 loop is CASSSRTATDEKLFF. CDR3 DNA sequence: TGCGCCAGCAGCAGTCGGACGGCAACTGATGAAAAACTGTTTTTT.

This clonotype was observed a few times. The gene calls are TRBV29-1 and TRBJ2-5; no clear D. The CDR3 runs to 12 residues. The V and J ends lost 1 base and 2 bases respectively, with 5 bases between them. The V gene's germline CDR1 is SQVTM and CDR2 ANQGSEA. The CDR3 sequence: CSVEGFQETQYF. CDR3 coding DNA: TGCAGCGTTGAAGGGTTTCAAGAGACCCAGTACTTC.

This clonotype occurred a few times. The gene calls are TRBV4-1 and TRBJ2-7, with D maybe TRBD1 (6 bases). The CDR3 consists of 15 residues. Germline V gives CDR1 MGHRA, CDR2 YSYEKL. Trimming removed 3 bases at V and 0 bases at J, with 12 bases between. The CDR3 protein is CASSQWDKSSYEQYF. For the CDR3, the DNA is TGCGCCAGCAGCCAGTGGGACAAAAGCTCCTACGAGCAGTACTTC.